This is a list of T cell receptor beta chains from one sample in a study of cytomegalovirus exposure and HLA in healthy donors. Sequenced by immunoSEQ multiplex PCR; TCRdb stores in-frame clones only, minus some. The data contain around 130,000 clones, less than 85% of them seen just once; the ten biggest clones take up about 1.7%. Sequencing was carried out using PBMCs. These receptors originate from a man in his forties in good health and CMV-seronegative. Both conserved end residues are part of each CDR3. The D gene is left open where the match is weak. Not all rows give a size; the values are once, few, many and, for expanded clones, a class.

v_call	j_call	clone_size	d_call	cdr3_nt	cdr3_aa
TRBV28	TRBJ1-6	.	TRBD1	TGTGCCAGCAGTTTGGGGGACAGGGTGTATTCACCCCTCCACTTT	CASSLGDRVYSPLHF
TRBV25-1	TRBJ2-5	.	TRBD1	TGTGCCAGCGCGCGACAGGGGATCCAAGAGACCCAGTACTTC	CASARQGIQETQYF
TRBV10-3	TRBJ2-5	once	TRBD2	TGTGCCATCAGTGCCGGGACTAGAGGAGAGACCCAGTACTTC	CAISAGTRGETQYF
TRBV5-6	TRBJ1-6	.	.	TGTGCCAGCAGCTCAAACAGGGTATGGGACTCACCCCTCCACTTT	CASSSNRVWDSPLHF
TRBV6-6	TRBJ2-3	.	TRBD1	TGTGCCAGCAGTTACTCGGGGACAGGGGCTATAGATACGCAGTATTTT	CASSYSGTGAIDTQYF
TRBV28	TRBJ2-7	few	TRBD2	TGTGCCAGCACTCGCCGGGGGGGACTACTTCCCTACGAGCAGTACTTC	CASTRRGGLLPYEQYF
TRBV28	TRBJ2-3	few	.	TGTGCCAGCAGTTTTCAACGGGAGACAACAGATACGCAGTATTTT	CASSFQRETTDTQYF
TRBV2	TRBJ2-7	.	.	TGTGCCAGCAGGCAGGGTACGTGGTACGAGCAGTACTTC	CASRQGTWYEQYF
TRBV7-2	TRBJ2-1	.	TRBD2	TGTGCCAGCAGCTTAGGTGGGACTAGCGGGAGGGCCAAGAATGAGCAGTTCTTC	CASSLGGTSGRAKNEQFF
TRBV30	TRBJ1-1	once	TRBD1	TGTGCCTGGAGTCCACCGGGACAGGGGTTGTGGACTGAAGCTTTCTTT	CAWSPPGQGLWTEAFF
TRBV21-1	TRBJ1-1	.	.	TGTGCCAGCAGCAAAGCCGTAGGGGCCAAGGCTGAAGCTTTCTTT	CASSKAVGAKAEAFF
TRBV2	TRBJ2-7	few	TRBD2	TGTGCCAGCAGTGATATAGGCGGGGGTCGATCCTACGAGCAGTACTTC	CASSDIGGGRSYEQYF
TRBV11-2	TRBJ2-2	.	.	TGTGCCAGCAGCTTAGATAGGCGGACCGGGGAGCTGTTTTTT	CASSLDRRTGELFF
TRBV2	TRBJ2-7	.	.	TGTGCCAGCAGTGAAGGGCGGGCGGAAACCTACGAGCAGTACTTC	CASSEGRAETYEQYF
TRBV5-1	TRBJ2-7	.	TRBD1	TGCGCCAGCAGCTCTGCTCGCCCGACAGGGGTCTACGAGCAGTACTTC	CASSSARPTGVYEQYF
TRBV5-4	TRBJ1-1	.	.	TGTGCCAGCAGCTTGGAACAGGTAAACACTGAAGCTTTCTTT	CASSLEQVNTEAFF
TRBV7-8	TRBJ2-7	once	.	TGTGCCAGCAGCACCCAGAGTGGCAGGGGTAGTGACGAGCAGTACTTC	CASSTQSGRGSDEQYF
TRBV11-3	TRBJ2-1	.	TRBD2	TGTGCCAGCAGCCCATGGACTAGCACACTCAATGAGCAGTTCTTC	CASSPWTSTLNEQFF
TRBV7-9	TRBJ2-7	.	TRBD2	TGTGCCAGCAGCTACGGGACTAGCGGGAGCGCCGAGCAGTACTTC	CASSYGTSGSAEQYF
TRBV27	TRBJ2-7	.	.	TGTGCCAGCAGTTCGCCACCAACCTACGAGCAGTACTTC	CASSSPPTYEQYF
TRBV9	TRBJ2-1	once	.	TGTGCCAGCAGCGACTCCCCGGGTCACTACAATGAGCAGTTCTTC	CASSDSPGHYNEQFF
TRBV5-5	TRBJ2-6	.	.	TGTGCCAGCAGCCCTTATAGTTTCTCTGGGGCCAACGGCCTGACTTTC	CASSPYSFSGANGLTF
TRBV11-2	TRBJ2-1	.	TRBD2	TGTGCCAGCAGCCTGGGACTAGCAGGCAATGAGCAGTTCTTC	CASSLGLAGNEQFF
TRBV10-1	TRBJ2-7	.	.	TGCGCCAGCAGTGACGGGTCCTACGAGCAGTACTTC	CASSDGSYEQYF
TRBV5-6	TRBJ1-6	.	.	TGTGCCAGCACCCTGCCCGGGGGTAATTCACCCCTCCACTTT	CASTLPGGNSPLHF
TRBV6-1	TRBJ1-6	.	.	TGTGCCGTCACTGTTGAATATAATTCACCCCTCCACTTT	CAVTVEYNSPLHF
TRBV2	TRBJ2-7	.	.	TGTGCCAGCAGTGTTTCTGACAGGAGGTACGAGCAGTACTTC	CASSVSDRRYEQYF
TRBV10-2	TRBJ2-3	.	TRBD2	TGCGCCAGCCGACACCCTCTCCAGCGGGAGGCAGATACGCAGTATTTT	CASRHPLQREADTQYF
TRBV4-3	TRBJ1-6	.	TRBD1	TGCGCCAGCAGCCAAGCAGGGGGCGGCAAGAATTCACCCCTCCACTTT	CASSQAGGGKNSPLHF
TRBV7-9	TRBJ2-3	few	.	TGTGCCAGCAGCTCCCGCTCCCCGGTTAGCACAGATACGCAGTATTTT	CASSSRSPVSTDTQYF